The entry below describes one T cell receptor beta chain. As yet, its antigen is unknown. The sample comes from a study of blood T cells in healthy people across ages. A J-beta primer mix and a sample-barcoded 5' primer were used in a second PCR of roughly 7 to 12 cycles. Sequencing yielded, for each sample, at least 2.5 million paired-end reads carrying CDR3. MiXCR was run by TCRdb on the 5' RACE reads, yielding one entry per CDR3 protein. The sample lists about 1.4 million distinct CDR3 sequences, almost 60% occurring once. Collection of roughly 9.6 milliliters of peripheral blood was performed for each donor. The study, taken as a whole, reports: Because donor CMV status was unknown, expanded clonotype changes were possibly confounded.

V was clipped by 6 bases and J by 2 bases; unmatched bases: 6. The CDR3 totals 15 residues. Germline V gives CDR1 DFQATT, CDR2 SNEGSKA (reference sequence). This sequence joins TRBV20-1 and TRBJ2-5, with 13 bases lining up with TRBD2. The source is a man aged 18 to 35 in good health. The sequencing sample was made of blood. For the CDR3, the DNA is TGCAGTGCCTGGACTAGCGGGAGCTATCAAGAGACCCAGTACTTC. This encodes CSAWTSGSYQETQYF.